The table lists the clone carrying this T cell receptor beta chain with a count of one. The CDR3 contains 11 residues. V was pared by 7 bases and J by 6 bases, with 12 bases between. Germline lookup yields CDR1 DFQATT and CDR2 SNEGSKA (reference sequence). The data were obtained in a study of T cell changes during pregnancy in multiple sclerosis. Generated by immunoSEQ multiplex PCR, the TCRdb table keeps only in-frame clones and is missing some. The data contain 45,000 to 50,000 clones, roughly 93% of them seen just once; the ten biggest clones take up 0.37%. The sequences come from CD4+ T cells from peripheral blood mononuclear cells, collected in the second trimester of pregnancy. This chain links TRBV20-1 with TRBJ1-2; TRBD1 might be the D (5 bases). The clonotype was recovered from a female donor in good health, enrolled as a control in a pregnancy study. This CDR3 is CSVYEGDGYTF. The DNA for the CDR3 is TGCAGTGTATACGAAGGGGATGGCTACACCTTC.